This is a list of T cell receptor beta chains from one sample in a study of shared clonotypes between healthy human individuals. Data came from immunoSEQ multiplex PCR; TCRdb stores just in-frame clones and leaves some out. The sample has about half a million clones, approximately 79% seen once. The sample taken for sequencing was PBMCs. These receptors originate from a woman aged 40 to 50 in good health. Some clones in this sample may be carry-over from other donors' samples. The CDR3 runs from the conserved cysteine through the conserved F or W.

J | V | CDR3
TRBJ2-2 | TRBV7-9 | CASSLGSSAETNTGELFF
TRBJ2-7 | TRBV14 | CASSRNTAIYEQYF
TRBJ2-1 | TRBV2 | CASSEEASGDNEQFF
TRBJ2-6 | TRBV19 | CASSPGQGSPSSGANVLTF
TRBJ2-1 | TRBV15 | CATSPGAHNEQFF
TRBJ2-1 | TRBV28 | CASSELAGGYNEQFF
TRBJ2-4 | TRBV9 | CASSVEGGTSSKTAKNIQYF
TRBJ2-1 | TRBV5-1 | CASSLGASGDNEQFF
TRBJ1-5 | TRBV19 | CASSIGQSRQPQHF
TRBJ1-2 | TRBV5-4 | CASSLAGTGTYGYTF
TRBJ2-7 | TRBV28 | CASSSTPRTAYEQYF
TRBJ2-5 | TRBV2 | CASSERDRGWETQYF
TRBJ2-7 | TRBV7-9 | CASSLSSPTGTSEQYF
TRBJ2-7 | TRBV9 | CASSATGPNEQYF
TRBJ1-5 | TRBV5-1 | CASSFSNQPQHF
TRBJ2-2 | TRBV7-8 | CASSLRGQAGELFF
TRBJ2-6 | TRBV7-9 | CASSLAWTGGANVLTF
TRBJ2-7 | TRBV27 | CASSLAQYYEQYF
TRBJ2-7 | TRBV7-9 | CASSPPSGREQYF
TRBJ2-7 | TRBV11-1 | CASSLEGGEQYF
TRBJ2-3 | TRBV27 | CASSLASGRAVDTQYF
TRBJ1-1 | TRBV19 | CASSIVTPRGVMTEAFF
TRBJ2-3 | TRBV11-2 | CASSFDLSRLYF
TRBJ1-1 | TRBV7-2 | CASSSLQGTEAFF
TRBJ1-2 | TRBV11-1 | CASSLPTHGYTF
TRBJ2-5 | TRBV7-2 | CASSPGTVETQYF
TRBJ2-5 | TRBV28 | CASSLGATSAGKTQYF
TRBJ1-6 | TRBV5-1 | CASSDGQGPSPLHF
TRBJ2-1 | TRBV5-1 | CASSPRTRRNEQFF
TRBJ1-5 | TRBV10-3 | CAIGTGAHNQPQHF
TRBJ2-7 | TRBV10-3 | CAISPDSETYEQYF
TRBJ2-7 | TRBV2 | CASSEVESYEQYF
TRBJ1-5 | TRBV29-1 | CSVGDIEGGEPQHF
TRBJ2-4 | TRBV18 | CASSPPSSRLGNIQYF
TRBJ2-7 | TRBV4-3 | CASSQDLAGELLYF
TRBJ2-1 | TRBV5-1 | CASSLVVAGGADKQFF
TRBJ2-3 | TRBV9 | CASSVGTSGSDTQYF
TRBJ2-7 | TRBV19 | CASSTGTNNYEQYF
TRBJ2-7 | TRBV6-1 | CASSGPTGPGYEQYF
TRBJ1-1 | TRBV6-1 | CASSEWGRGNTEAFF